Sequencing of this TCR beta chain was carried out in a study of T-cell memory formation after mild COVID-19. Study at large: Most TCR clusters belonged to a single donor.

TCRdb processed the 5' RACE reads anew with MiXCR; each CDR3 protein has one entry. Of around 370,000 distinct CDR3 sequences in the sample, more than 20% were seen once. This clonotype was picked up a small number of times. The antigen remains unidentified. Study-wide results and limits: Clones contracting across day 15 to 85 had a balanced CD4/CD8 profile; later expanding clones leaned CD4+. Proof of SARS-CoV-2 specificity was absent for the second-wave clones that crested on day 37.

Germline V gene lookup returns CDR1 SGHRS and CDR2 YFSETQ. The CDR3 contains 14 residues. V was cut by 5 bases and J by 4 bases, with 15 bases left in between. This clonotype originated in an adult woman who had mild COVID-19 (a few samples of this study predate the infection). Cell type and time point are not known. This rearrangement joins TRBV5-1 to TRBJ2-5, with D possibly being TRBD2 (7 bases). Sequencing was performed on PBMCs or a T cell subset sorted from them (not recorded which). The CDR3 here is CASSGGAEGETQYF. As DNA, the CDR3 is TGCGCCAGCAGTGGGGGGGCTGAGGGAGAGACCCAGTACTTC.